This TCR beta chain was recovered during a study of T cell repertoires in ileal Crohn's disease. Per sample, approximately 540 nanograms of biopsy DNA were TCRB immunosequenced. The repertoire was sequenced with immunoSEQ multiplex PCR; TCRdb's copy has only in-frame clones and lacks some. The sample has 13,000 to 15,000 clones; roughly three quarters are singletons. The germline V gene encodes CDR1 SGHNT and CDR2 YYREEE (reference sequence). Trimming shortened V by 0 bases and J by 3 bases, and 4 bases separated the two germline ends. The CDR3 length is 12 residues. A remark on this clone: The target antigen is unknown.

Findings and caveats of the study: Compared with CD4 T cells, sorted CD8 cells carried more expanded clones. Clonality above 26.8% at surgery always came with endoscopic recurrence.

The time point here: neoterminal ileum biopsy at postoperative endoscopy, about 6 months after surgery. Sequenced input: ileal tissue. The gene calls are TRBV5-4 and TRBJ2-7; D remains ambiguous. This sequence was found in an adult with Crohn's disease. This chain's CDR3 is CASSLGLYEQYF. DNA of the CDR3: TGTGCCAGCAGCTTGGGGCTCTACGAGCAGTACTTC. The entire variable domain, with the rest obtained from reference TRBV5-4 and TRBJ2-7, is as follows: ETGVTQSPTHLIKTRGQQVTLRCSSQSGHNTVSWYQQALGQGPQFIFQYYREEENGRGNFPPRFSGLQFPNYSSELNVNALELDDSALYLCASSLGLYEQYFGPGTRLTVT.